This T cell receptor beta chain came from a study of vaccination effects on CD4 cells after COVID-19. Whole-study context: As their vaccination, participants received two doses of either BNT162b2 or mRNA-1273.

Points on this clone: Its antigen is unidentified.

This CDR3 spans 16 amino acids. V was trimmed by 0 bases and J by 7 bases, leaving 18 bases between them. The germline V gene has CDR1 LGHNA and CDR2 YSLEER. ViraFEST assay sequencing came after antigen-specific CD4+ T cells were expanded with viral peptide pools. Cells that had been cultured for ten to eleven days were the source of isolated CD4+ T cells. People in the vaccine group had not been infected with SARS-CoV-2 before, and their nucleocapsid antibodies were negative. Peptides at approximately 10 ug/ml and IL-2 at about 9.2 IU/ml were added to two million PBMC per well. Study-wide findings and caveats: Convalescent patients in the study were few, and early post-infection timepoints were absent.

The repertoire was sequenced with immunoSEQ multiplex PCR; TCRdb's copy has only in-frame clones and lacks some. The table has about 41,000 clones, over 75% seen once. This sequence originates from a human donor who received a COVID-19 vaccine. The material was CD4+ T cells from PBMCs cultured with HCoV-NL63 spike peptides, obtained before COVID-19 vaccination. The chain recombines TRBV4-3 with TRBJ1-2; D uncertain. The DNA of the CDR3 is TGCGCCAGCAGCCAAGATCACAATGTAATCAGGTCTGGCTACACCTTC. Translation gives CASSQDHNVIRSGYTF.